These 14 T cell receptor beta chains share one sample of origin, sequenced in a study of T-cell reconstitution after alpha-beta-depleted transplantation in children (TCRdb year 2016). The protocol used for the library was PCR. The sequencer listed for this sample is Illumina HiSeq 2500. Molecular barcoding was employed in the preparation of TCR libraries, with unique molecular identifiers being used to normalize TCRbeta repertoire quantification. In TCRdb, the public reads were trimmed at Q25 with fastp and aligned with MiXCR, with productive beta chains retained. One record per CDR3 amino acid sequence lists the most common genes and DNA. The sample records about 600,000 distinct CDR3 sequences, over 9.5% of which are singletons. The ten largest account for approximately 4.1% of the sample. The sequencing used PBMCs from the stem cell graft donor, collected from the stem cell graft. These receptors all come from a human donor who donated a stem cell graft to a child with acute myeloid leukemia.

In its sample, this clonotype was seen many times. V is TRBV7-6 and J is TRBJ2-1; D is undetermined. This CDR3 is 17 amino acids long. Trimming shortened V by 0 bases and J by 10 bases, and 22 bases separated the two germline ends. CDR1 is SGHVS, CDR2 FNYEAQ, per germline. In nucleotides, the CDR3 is TGTGCCAGCAGCTTAGCGCCCCGCGCTACCGGCAGCGACGAGCAGTTCTTC. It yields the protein CASSLAPRATGSDEQFF.

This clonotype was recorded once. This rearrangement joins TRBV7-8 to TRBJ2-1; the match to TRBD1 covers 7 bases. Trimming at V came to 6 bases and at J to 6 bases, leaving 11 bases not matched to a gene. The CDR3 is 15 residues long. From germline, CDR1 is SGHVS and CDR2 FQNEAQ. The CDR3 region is CASRKGADDFNEQFF. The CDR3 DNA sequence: TGTGCCAGCAGGAAGGGGGCTGATGATTTCAATGAGCAGTTCTTC.

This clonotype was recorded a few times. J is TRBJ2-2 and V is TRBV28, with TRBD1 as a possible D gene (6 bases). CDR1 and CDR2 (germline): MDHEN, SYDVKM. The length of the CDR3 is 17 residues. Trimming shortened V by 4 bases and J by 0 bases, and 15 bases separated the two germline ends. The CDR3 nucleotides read TGTGCCAGCAGTTCCCCGACAGGTATCGCGAACACCGGGGAGCTGTTTTTT. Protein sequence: CASSSPTGIANTGELFF.

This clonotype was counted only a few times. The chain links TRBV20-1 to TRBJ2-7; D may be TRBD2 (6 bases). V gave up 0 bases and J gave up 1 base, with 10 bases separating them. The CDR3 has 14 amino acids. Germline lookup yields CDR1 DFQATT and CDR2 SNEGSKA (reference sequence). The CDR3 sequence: CSARDMRGSYEQYF. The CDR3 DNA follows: TGCAGTGCTAGAGATATGCGGGGTTCCTACGAGCAGTACTTC.

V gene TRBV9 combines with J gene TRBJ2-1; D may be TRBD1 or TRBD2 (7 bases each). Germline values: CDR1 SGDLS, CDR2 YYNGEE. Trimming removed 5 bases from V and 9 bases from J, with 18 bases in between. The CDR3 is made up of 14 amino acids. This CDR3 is CASRKGGGLAEQFF. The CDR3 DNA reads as TGTGCCAGCAGGAAGGGAGGGGGCTTGGCTGAGCAGTTCTTC.

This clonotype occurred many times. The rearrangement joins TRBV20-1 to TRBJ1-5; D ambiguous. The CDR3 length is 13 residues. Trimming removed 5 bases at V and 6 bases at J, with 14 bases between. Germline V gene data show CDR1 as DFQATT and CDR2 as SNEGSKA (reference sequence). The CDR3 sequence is CSALTNILQPQHF. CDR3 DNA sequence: TGCAGTGCTCTGACCAATATCCTTCAGCCCCAGCATTTT.

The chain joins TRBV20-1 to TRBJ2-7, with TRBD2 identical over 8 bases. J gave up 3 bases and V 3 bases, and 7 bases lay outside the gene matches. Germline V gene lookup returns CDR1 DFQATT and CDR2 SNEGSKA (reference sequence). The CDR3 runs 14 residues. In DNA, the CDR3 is TGCAGTGCTAGGACAAAGAGCGGGGGCTACGAGCAGTACTTC. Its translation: CSARTKSGGYEQYF.

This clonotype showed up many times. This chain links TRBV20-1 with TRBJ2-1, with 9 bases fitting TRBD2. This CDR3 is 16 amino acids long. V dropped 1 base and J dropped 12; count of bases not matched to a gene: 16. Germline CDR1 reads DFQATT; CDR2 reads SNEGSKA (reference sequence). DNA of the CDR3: TGCAGTGCTAGAGCTCCGGGTGTGGCGGGAGGGCCTTGGCAGTTCTTC. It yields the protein CSARAPGVAGGPWQFF.

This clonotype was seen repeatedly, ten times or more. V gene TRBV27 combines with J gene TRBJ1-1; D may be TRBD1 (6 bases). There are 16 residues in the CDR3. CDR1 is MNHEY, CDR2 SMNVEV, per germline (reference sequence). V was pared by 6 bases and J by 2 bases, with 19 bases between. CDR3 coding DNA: TGTGCCAGCAGCCTGGGGGCAGGGAAAGTTAACACTGAAGCTTTCTTT. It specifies CASSLGAGKVNTEAFF.

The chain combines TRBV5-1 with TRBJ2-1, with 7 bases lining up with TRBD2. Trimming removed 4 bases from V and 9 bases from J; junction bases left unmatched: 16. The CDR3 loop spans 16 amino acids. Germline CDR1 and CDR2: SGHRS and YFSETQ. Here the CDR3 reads CASSPSPAAGSGEQFF. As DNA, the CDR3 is TGCGCCAGCAGCCCCTCTCCAGCAGCGGGGTCCGGTGAGCAGTTCTTC.

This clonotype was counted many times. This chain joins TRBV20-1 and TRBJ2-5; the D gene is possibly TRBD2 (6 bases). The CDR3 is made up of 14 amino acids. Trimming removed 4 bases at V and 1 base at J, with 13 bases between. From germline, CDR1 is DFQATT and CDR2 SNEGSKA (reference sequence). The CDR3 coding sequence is TGCAGTGCTATTAGGAGGGGAACCCAAGAGACCCAGTACTTC. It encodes CSAIRRGTQETQYF.

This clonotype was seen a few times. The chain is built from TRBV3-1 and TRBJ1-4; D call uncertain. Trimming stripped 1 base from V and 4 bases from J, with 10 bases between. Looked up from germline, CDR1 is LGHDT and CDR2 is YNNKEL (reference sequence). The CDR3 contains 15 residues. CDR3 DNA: TGTGCCAGCAGCCAAGTGCCAGACCTTAATGAAAAACTGTTTTTT. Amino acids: CASSQVPDLNEKLFF.

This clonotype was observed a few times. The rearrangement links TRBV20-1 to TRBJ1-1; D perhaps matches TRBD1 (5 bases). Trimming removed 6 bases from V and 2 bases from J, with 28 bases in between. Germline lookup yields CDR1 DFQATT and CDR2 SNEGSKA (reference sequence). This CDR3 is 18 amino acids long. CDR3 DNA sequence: TGCAGTGCGAGGATTCCCGGGACGTCTAACCCCATTAACACTGAAGCTTTCTTT. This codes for CSARIPGTSNPINTEAFF.

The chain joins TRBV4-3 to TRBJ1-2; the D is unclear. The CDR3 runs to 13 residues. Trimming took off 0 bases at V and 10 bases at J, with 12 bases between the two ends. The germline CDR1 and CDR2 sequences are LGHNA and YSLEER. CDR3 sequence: CASSQERWQFYTF. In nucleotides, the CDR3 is TGCGCCAGCAGCCAAGAAAGGTGGCAGTTCTACACCTTC.